The 11 T cell receptor beta chains below were found in one sample sequenced in a study of technical replicates of blood from a handful of donors. Repertoires were generated with immunoSEQ multiplex PCR, while TCRdb's copy carries only in-frame clones and drops some. The table lists 75,000 or so clones, 95% of them singletons. Sequenced material: T cells isolated from PBMCs. The origin of the receptors is a human donor in good health.

CDR3 protein: CASSYNGRAAQFF. Here the CDR3 DNA reads TGTGCCAGCAGTTATAACGGGAGGGCCGCACAGTTCTTC. The chain combines TRBV6-5 with TRBJ2-1; 8 nucleotides align to TRBD2. Germline CDR1 MNHEY, CDR2 SVGAGI. V trimming: 3 bases; J trimming: 13 bases; junction bases outside the gene matches: 8. The CDR3 is 13 residues long.

This CDR3 is CASSVNQNEQFF. Written as DNA, the CDR3 is TGTGCCAGCAGTGTTAATCAGAATGAGCAGTTCTTC. V is TRBV25-1 and J is TRBJ2-1; D not resolved. V was shortened by 4 bases and J by 7 bases, with 8 bases between the two germline ends. CDR3 length equals 12 residues. Germline V gives CDR1 MGHDK, CDR2 SYGVNS.

The chain carries TRBV11-2 and TRBJ2-1; D may be TRBD1 (6 bases). This CDR3 spans 15 amino acids. The V end lost 5 bases, the J end lost 1 base, and 12 bases lay between the germline ends. The germline gives CDR1 SGHAT, CDR2 FQNNGV. Written as DNA, the CDR3 is TGTGCCAGCAGCCTCAGGGGCCTATCCTACAATGAGCAGTTCTTC. It yields the protein CASSLRGLSYNEQFF.

J is TRBJ2-3 and V is TRBV27; D is unclear. Trimming took off 3 bases at V and 0 bases at J, with 7 bases between the two ends. The CDR3 runs to 14 residues. The germline V gene encodes CDR1 MNHEY and CDR2 SMNVEV (reference sequence). The CDR3 loop is CASSLTRSTDTQYF. The CDR3 DNA reads as TGTGCCAGCAGTTTGACAAGGAGCACAGATACGCAGTATTTT.

This clone appeared once. The V gene is TRBV2, the J gene TRBJ2-5; 8 positions agree with TRBD2. This CDR3 has 14 amino acids. Germline V gene data show CDR1 as SNHLY and CDR2 as FYNNEI. The ends lost 6 bases at V and 5 bases at J; junction bases unmatched: 8. The DNA for the CDR3 is TGTGCCAGCAGCGCCGCGGGGGGACGGGAGACCCAGTACTTC. Translated: CASSAAGGRETQYF.

J is TRBJ2-7 and V is TRBV7-9; D gene uncertain. This CDR3 has 14 residues. The V gene's germline CDR1 is SEHNR and CDR2 FQNEAQ (reference sequence). The V end was cut by 7 bases, the J end by 0 bases, with 13 bases between. Here the CDR3 reads CASTARLTSYEQYF. The CDR3 nucleotides are TGTGCCAGCACTGCGAGACTGACCTCCTACGAGCAGTACTTC.

This clone was recorded a few times. The rearrangement joins TRBV5-6 to TRBJ2-7; D is unclear. This CDR3 comprises 11 residues. Deletions cut 0 bases from V and 6 bases from J, with 4 bases between. Germline V gives CDR1 SGHDT, CDR2 YYEEEE. CDR3 in amino acids: CASSLGLEQYF. The CDR3 DNA follows: TGTGCCAGCAGCTTGGGTCTCGAGCAGTACTTC.

CDR3 in DNA: TGTGCCAGCAGCTCCGGGAAGAACACTGAAGCTTTCTTT. Its protein is CASSSGKNTEAFF. J is TRBJ1-1 and V is TRBV7-6; the D is unclear. The V end was cut by 4 bases, the J end by 1 base, with 7 bases between. CDR1 and CDR2 (germline): SGHVS, FNYEAQ. CDR3 length: 13 amino acids.

This sequence joins TRBV11-1 and TRBJ2-2; 10 bases agree with TRBD1. In germline, CDR1 is SGHAT, CDR2 FQDESV (reference sequence). The J segment lost 4 bases and the V segment lost 3 bases, leaving 11 bases of the junction unmatched. The CDR3 runs to 18 residues. This chain's CDR3 is CASSLMTGGWLSTGELFF. CDR3 bases: TGTGCCAGCAGCTTGATGACAGGGGGCTGGTTGAGCACCGGGGAGCTGTTTTTT.

The chain couples TRBV29-1 to TRBJ2-7; D may be TRBD2 (5 bases). The CDR3 loop spans 16 amino acids. CDR1 is SQVTM, CDR2 ANQGSEA, per germline. V was trimmed by 0 bases and J by 3 bases, leaving 18 bases between them. Here the CDR3 reads CSVEDRGSISDYEQYF. Here the CDR3 DNA reads TGCAGCGTTGAAGATCGGGGAAGCATTAGTGACTACGAGCAGTACTTC.

This chain connects TRBV20-1 to TRBJ2-7; D possibly corresponds to TRBD1 (5 bases). V lost 7 bases, J lost 2 bases, and 9 bases lay in between. The CDR3 has 11 residues. Germline values: CDR1 DFQATT, CDR2 SNEGSKA (reference sequence). The CDR3 nucleotides read TGCAGTGGGCTAGGGGCCTACGAGCAGTACTTC. This sequence encodes CSGLGAYEQYF.